These T cell receptor beta chains were read from a single sample in a study of CXCR3-negative and CXCR3-positive naive CD8 T cells. One entry per CDR3 protein, without DNA, is what TCRdb gives after re-calling the 5' RACE reads. This sample contains 5,700 or so distinct CDR3 sequences. The sample was naive CXCR3+ CD8+ T cells from blood. These receptors all stem from a human donor in good health. Some clones in this sample may be carry-over from other donors' samples. Each CDR3 is given with its conserved first and last residue. Each record gives: V gene, J gene, clone size, CDR3 protein. Size values are once, few and many counts, or a class for expanded clones, and some rows have none.

TRBV12-3/TRBV12-4	TRBJ2-3	.	CDSSLGTDTQYF
TRBV12-3/TRBV12-4	TRBJ1-2	.	CASNSPLYGYTF
TRBV4-2	TRBJ2-1	.	CASSQDSEVGTYNEQFF
TRBV11-2	TRBJ2-1	.	CASSLGVSGSWNEQFF
TRBV28	TRBJ1-4	.	CASSPETMNEKLFF
TRBV29-1	TRBJ2-2	.	CSVRQADSGELFF
TRBV23-1	TRBJ2-6	.	CASSQSRESSSGANVLTF
TRBV29-1	TRBJ2-5	medium-sized	CSVPGPDRVETQYF
TRBV25-1	TRBJ2-1	.	CASSEGSGGVSYNEQFF
TRBV7-8	TRBJ2-3	medium-sized	CASSLVGTYRTDTQYF
TRBV20-1	TRBJ2-7	medium-sized	CSARDQRGLDYEQYF
TRBV12-5	TRBJ2-7	medium-sized	CASGLTGGHYEQYF
TRBV19	TRBJ2-7	.	CASRPSLGTNYEQYF